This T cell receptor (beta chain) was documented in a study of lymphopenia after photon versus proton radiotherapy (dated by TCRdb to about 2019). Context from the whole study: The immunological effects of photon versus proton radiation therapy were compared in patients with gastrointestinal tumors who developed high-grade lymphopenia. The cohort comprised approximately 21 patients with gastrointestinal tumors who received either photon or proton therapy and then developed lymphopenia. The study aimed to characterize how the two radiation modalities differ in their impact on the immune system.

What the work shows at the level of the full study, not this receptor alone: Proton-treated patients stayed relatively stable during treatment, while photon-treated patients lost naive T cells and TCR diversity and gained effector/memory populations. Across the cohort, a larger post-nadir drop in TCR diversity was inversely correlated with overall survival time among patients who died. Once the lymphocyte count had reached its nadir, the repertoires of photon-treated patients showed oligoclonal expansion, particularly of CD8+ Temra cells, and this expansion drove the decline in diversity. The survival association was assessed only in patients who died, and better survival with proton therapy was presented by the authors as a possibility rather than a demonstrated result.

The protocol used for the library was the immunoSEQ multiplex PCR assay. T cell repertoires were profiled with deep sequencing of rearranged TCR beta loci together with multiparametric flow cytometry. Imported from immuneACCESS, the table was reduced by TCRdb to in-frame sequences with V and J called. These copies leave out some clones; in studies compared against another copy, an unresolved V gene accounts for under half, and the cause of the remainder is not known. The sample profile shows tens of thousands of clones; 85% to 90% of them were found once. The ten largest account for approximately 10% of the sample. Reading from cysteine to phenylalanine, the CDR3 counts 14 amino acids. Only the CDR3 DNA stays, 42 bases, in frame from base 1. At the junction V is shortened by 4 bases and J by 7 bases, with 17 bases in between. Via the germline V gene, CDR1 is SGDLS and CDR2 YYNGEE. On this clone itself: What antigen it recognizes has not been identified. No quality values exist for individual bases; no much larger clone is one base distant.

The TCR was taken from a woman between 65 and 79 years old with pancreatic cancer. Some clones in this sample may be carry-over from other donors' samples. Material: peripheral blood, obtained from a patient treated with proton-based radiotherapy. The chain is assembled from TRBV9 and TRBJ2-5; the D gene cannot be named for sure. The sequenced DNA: TGTGCCAGCAGCAATAGTCCTCTCCTGGGGACCCAGTACTTC. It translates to CASSNSPLLGTQYF. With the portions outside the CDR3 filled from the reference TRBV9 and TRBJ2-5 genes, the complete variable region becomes DSGVTQTPKHLITATGQRVTLRCSPRSGDLSVYWYQQSLDQGLQFLIQYYNGEERAKGNILERFSAQQFPDLHSELNLSSLELGDSALYFCASSNSPLLGTQYFGPGTRLLVL.